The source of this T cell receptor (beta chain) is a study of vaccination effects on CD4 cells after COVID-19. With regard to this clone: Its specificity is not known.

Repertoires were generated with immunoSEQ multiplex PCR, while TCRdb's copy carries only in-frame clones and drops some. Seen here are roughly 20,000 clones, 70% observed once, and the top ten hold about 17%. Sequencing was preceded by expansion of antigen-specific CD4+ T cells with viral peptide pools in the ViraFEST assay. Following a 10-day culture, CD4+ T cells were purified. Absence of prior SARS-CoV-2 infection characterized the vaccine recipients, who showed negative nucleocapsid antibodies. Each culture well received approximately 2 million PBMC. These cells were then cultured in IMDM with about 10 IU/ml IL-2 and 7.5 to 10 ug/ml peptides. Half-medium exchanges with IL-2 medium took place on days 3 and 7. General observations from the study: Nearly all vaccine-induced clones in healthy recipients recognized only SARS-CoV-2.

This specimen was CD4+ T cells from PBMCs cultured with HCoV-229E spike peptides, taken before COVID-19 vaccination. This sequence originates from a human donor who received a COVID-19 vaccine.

As DNA, the CDR3 is TGTGCCAGCAGGAGTCACGACAGGGGCACAGATACGCAGTATTTT. Protein product: CASRSHDRGTDTQYF. The chain employs TRBV6-1 and TRBJ2-3, with 7 positions matching TRBD1. With V trimmed by 6 bases and J by 1 base, 7 bases remained unmatched. The CDR3 runs to 15 residues. Germline assignment: CDR1 MNHNS and CDR2 SASEGT.